In its sample, the clone carrying this TCR beta chain was seen a few times. Its antigen is as yet unknown. Other DNA sequences in this specimen translate into the identical CDR3. PCR used 60 Vbeta primers and 13 Jbeta primers. The assay was immunoSEQ multiplex PCR, and TCRdb's table has in-frame clones only and misses some. The data show about 160,000 clones, almost 80% seen once. These data come from a study of cytomegalovirus exposure and HLA in healthy donors. For the study at large: Clustering assigned 81% of the roughly 400 genotyped donors to the Caucasian-associated ancestry cluster.

V shed 0 bases, J shed 5 bases, and the junction held 1 base outside the gene matches. The CDR3 consists of 14 residues. The germline V gene has CDR1 SGHNT and CDR2 YYREEE (reference sequence). Whole-study findings and limits: Later analysis identified a missense DCLRE1C variant that was linked to TCR beta V- and J-gene trimming.

Sequenced: PBMCs. J is TRBJ1-4 and V is TRBV5-4; TRBD1 matches at 7 bases. This receptor was taken from a male donor in good health and CMV-seronegative. The CDR3 DNA follows: TGTGCCAGCAGCTTGGGACAGGGCAATGAAAAACTGTTTTTT. This gives the protein CASSLGQGNEKLFF.